Each of the 19 T cell receptor beta chains below was sequenced from the same sample in a study of T-cell memory formation after mild COVID-19. TCRdb passed the 5' RACE reads through MiXCR, listing each CDR3 protein once. The sample contains approximately 240,000 distinct CDR3 sequences, about 17% of which appear only once. Sequenced input: PBMCs or a T cell subset sorted from them (not recorded which). These receptors were taken from a man aged 18 to 30 who had mild COVID-19 (a few samples of this study predate the infection). Cell type and time point are not known.

This clonotype occurred a few times. The V gene is TRBV9, the J gene TRBJ2-5, with 10 bases lining up with TRBD2. This CDR3 is built from 18 residues. Germline loops: CDR1 SGDLS, CDR2 YYNGEE. The ends lost 0 bases at V and 6 bases at J; junction bases unmatched: 14. The CDR3 sequence: CASSVGSGGASGGQTQYF. CDR3 sequence (DNA): TGTGCCAGCAGCGTAGGTTCGGGGGGCGCTAGCGGGGGCCAGACCCAGTACTTC.

The table lists this clonotype with many counts. The chain combines TRBV7-7 with TRBJ2-2, with D tentatively TRBD1 (6 bases). CDR3 length: 13 residues. Germline lookup yields CDR1 SSHAT and CDR2 FNYEAQ (reference sequence). V was trimmed by 5 bases and J by 4 bases, leaving 8 bases between them. The DNA for the CDR3 is TGTGCCAGCAGCCCAGGGGTCACCGGGGAGCTGTTTTTT. Translation gives CASSPGVTGELFF.

This clonotype appeared a few times. The chain recombines TRBV24-1 with TRBJ2-3; the match to TRBD2 covers 13 bases. Unmatched junction bases numbered 7, after V lost 9 bases and J lost 5 bases. Per the germline V gene, CDR1 is KGHDR and CDR2 is SFDVKD. The CDR3 is made up of 15 amino acids. The CDR3 here is CATALTSGGVDTQYF. CDR3 DNA: TGTGCCACCGCCCTTACTAGCGGGGGGGTAGATACGCAGTATTTT.

The V and J genes are TRBV7-2 and TRBJ2-5, with D hard to call. Germline CDR1 SGHTA, CDR2 FQGNSA. The V gene lost 2 bases and the J gene lost 1 base, with 8 bases spanning the gap. CDR3 length equals 14 residues. The CDR3 reads CASSLRQPQETQYF. DNA of the CDR3: TGTGCCAGCAGCTTAAGGCAGCCCCAAGAGACCCAGTACTTC.

There are a few counts of this clonotype. This rearrangement joins TRBV5-1 to TRBJ2-1, with 7 bases fitting TRBD2. This CDR3 spans 14 amino acids. J gave up 8 bases and V 0 bases, and 5 bases lay outside the gene matches. Per the germline V gene, CDR1 is SGHRS and CDR2 is YFSETQ. CDR3 region: CASSLALAVHEQFF. In DNA form, the CDR3 reads TGCGCCAGCAGCTTGGCGCTAGCGGTGCATGAGCAGTTCTTC. Full variable domain (rest looked up from reference TRBV5-1 and TRBJ2-1): KAGVTQTPRYLIKTRGQQVTLSCSPISGHRSVSWYQQTPGQGLQFLFEYFSETQRNKGNFPGRFSGRQFSNSRSEMNVSTLELGDSALYLCASSLALAVHEQFFGPGTRLTVL.

CDR3 bases: TGTGCCAGCAGCATCCGGGACATACTCTCGGGAGGCTACACCTTC. This gives the protein CASSIRDILSGGYTF. The chain couples TRBV3-1 to TRBJ1-2, with a tentative D call TRBD1 (6 bases). This CDR3 has 15 residues. Per germline, CDR1 LGHDT and CDR2 YNNKEL (reference sequence). Deletions cut 5 bases from V and 8 bases from J, with 21 bases between.

This chain connects TRBV30 to TRBJ1-5, with a tentative D call TRBD1 (5 bases). From germline, CDR1 is GTSNPN and CDR2 SVGIG (reference sequence). This CDR3 is built from 13 residues. The V end lost 0 bases, the J end lost 4 bases, and 7 bases lay between the germline ends. The CDR3 nucleotides are TGTGCCTGGAGTGTTAAGGGGAATCAGCCCCAGCATTTT. Its protein product is CAWSVKGNQPQHF.

This chain links TRBV5-4 with TRBJ2-1; 7 bases agree with TRBD1. This CDR3 comprises 16 residues. Trimming took 4 bases from V and 9 from J; bases not matched to a gene: 16. The germline V gene encodes CDR1 SGHNT and CDR2 YYREEE (reference sequence). CDR3 loop: CASSPRQGLIAAEQFF. CDR3 bases: TGTGCCAGCAGCCCGAGACAGGGATTAATAGCCGCTGAGCAGTTCTTC.

The V call is TRBV28, the J call TRBJ2-1; 12 bases are shared with TRBD1. The ends lost 6 bases at V and 9 bases at J; junction bases unmatched: 12. This CDR3 spans 16 amino acids. Germline V gene data show CDR1 as MDHEN and CDR2 as SYDVKM. The CDR3 spells CASSSRGGQGAGEQFF. The CDR3 DNA is TGTGCCAGCAGCTCCCGGGGGGGACAGGGGGCAGGTGAGCAGTTCTTC.

A few counts support this clonotype. The V and J genes are TRBV18 and TRBJ1-5; D is unclear. Germline loops: CDR1 KGHSH, CDR2 LQKENI. This CDR3 is built from 13 residues. With 3 bases removed from V and 5 bases from J, the gap between germline ends came to 8 bases. The CDR3 loop reads CASSPYTDQPQHF. Written as DNA, the CDR3 is TGTGCCAGCTCACCCTATACGGATCAGCCCCAGCATTTT.

This clonotype was seen a handful of times. The V call is TRBV4-3, the J call TRBJ1-2; TRBD1 agrees at 8 bases. Trimming cost V 1 base and J 7 bases; bases outside gene matches: 11. Germline V gives CDR1 LGHNA, CDR2 YSLEER. CDR3 length equals 16 residues. In DNA, the CDR3 is TGCGCCAGCAGCCAAGGCGAAAATCAGGGGGCGCGTGGCTACACCTTC. Translated, it gives CASSQGENQGARGYTF.

This sequence joins TRBV5-1 and TRBJ1-2, with a tentative D call TRBD1 (5 bases). Trimming pared 0 bases from V and 0 bases from J, leaving 9 bases between. The CDR3 spans 15 residues. The germline CDR1 and CDR2 sequences are SGHRS and YFSETQ. For the CDR3, the DNA is TGCGCCAGCAGCTTGGCCGCAGGGCCTAACTATGGCTACACCTTC. This translates into CASSLAAGPNYGYTF.

The V call is TRBV28, the J call TRBJ1-1; D gene uncertain. Germline V CDR1 and CDR2: MDHEN, SYDVKM. The CDR3 runs 13 residues. Trimming left V 6 bases short and J 0 bases short, with 8 bases between. CDR3 residues: CASSETVNTEAFF. The CDR3, as DNA: TGTGCCAGCAGCGAGACGGTGAACACTGAAGCTTTCTTT.

This clonotype was counted only a few times. The rearrangement uses TRBV4-3 and TRBJ1-2; 8 bases match TRBD1. V lost 0 bases and J lost 4; bases outside the gene matches: 10. Germline CDR1 and CDR2: LGHNA and YSLEER. The CDR3 covers 17 residues. The chain's CDR3 is CASSQEFLGTGTYGYTF. CDR3 nucleotide sequence: TGCGCCAGCAGCCAAGAGTTTTTGGGGACAGGCACCTATGGCTACACCTTC.

This clonotype has just a few counts. The chain joins TRBV4-2 to TRBJ2-1, with 10 bases identical to TRBD2. The CDR3 is 16 residues long. V shed 6 bases and J 7 bases; nucleotides not matched to a gene: 12. Germline loops: CDR1 LGHNA, CDR2 YNFKEQ. CDR3 nucleotides: TGTGCCAGCAGTAATATAGCGGGGGGCCGGTGGAATGAGCAGTTCTTC. It translates to CASSNIAGGRWNEQFF.

The genes are TRBV19 and TRBJ1-1; unclear D gene. Between the trimmed V and J ends, which lost 7 bases and 4 bases, there was a span of 13 bases. This CDR3 region has 13 residues. Germline V lookup: CDR1 LNHDA, CDR2 SQIVND (reference sequence). CDR3 amino acids: CASTRLTLTEAFF. Written as DNA, the CDR3 is TGTGCCAGTACCCGTCTGACTCTCACTGAAGCTTTCTTT.

V gene TRBV6-2 or TRBV6-3 combines with J gene TRBJ1-5; D is ambiguous. V gave up 7 bases and J gave up 6 bases, with 13 bases separating them. From germline, CDR1 is MNHEY and CDR2 SVGEGT. The CDR3 length is 13 residues. The CDR3 DNA reads TGTGCCAGCACTAGGCAGTTGGCTCAGCCCCAGCATTTT. This encodes CASTRQLAQPQHF.

Only a few counts were recorded for this clonotype. This chain uses TRBV5-1 with TRBJ1-1, with D maybe TRBD1 (6 bases). The V and J ends lost 0 bases and 0 bases respectively, with 15 bases between them. From germline, CDR1 is SGHRS and CDR2 YFSETQ. This CDR3 is 17 amino acids long. DNA of the CDR3: TGCGCCAGCAGCTTGGCCCCAGGGGCGATCATGAACACTGAAGCTTTCTTT. Translation gives CASSLAPGAIMNTEAFF.

The V gene is TRBV7-2, the J gene TRBJ1-2; D call uncertain. The CDR3 covers 15 residues. Germline V lookup: CDR1 SGHTA, CDR2 FQGNSA. V was trimmed by 1 base and J by 5 bases, leaving 14 bases between them. Here the CDR3 DNA reads TGTGCCAGCAGCTTAGACACCCATTTCGGGTATGGCTACACCTTC. Translating it yields CASSLDTHFGYGYTF.